What follows is one TCR beta chain and its context. The data belong to a study of T-cell memory formation after mild COVID-19. Germline-derived CDR1 and CDR2 are DFQATT and SNEGSKA (reference sequence). The CDR3 runs 15 residues. Trimming removed 4 bases at V and 0 bases at J, with 13 bases between. Each CDR3 protein gets one entry after TCRdb re-called the 5' RACE reads with MiXCR. The table has 90,000 to 120,000 distinct CDR3 sequences, roughly an eighth seen once. Sample: PBMCs or a T cell subset sorted from them (not recorded which). The clonotype comes from a man younger than 30 who had mild COVID-19 (a few samples of this study predate the infection). Cell type and time point are not known. V usage is TRBV20-1 and J usage is TRBJ2-4, with D maybe TRBD1 (5 bases). The chain's CDR3 is CSATSSQGAKNIQYF. CDR3 bases: TGCAGTGCTACTTCGTCGCAGGGAGCCAAAAACATTCAGTACTTC.